Listed below are T cell receptor beta chains from one sample, sequenced in a study of T cell changes during pregnancy in multiple sclerosis. Sequenced by immunoSEQ multiplex PCR; TCRdb stores in-frame clones only, minus some. The sample lists more than 55,000 clones; roughly nine tenths were seen once. The sample consisted of CD4+ T cells from peripheral blood mononuclear cells, taken in the third trimester of pregnancy. These receptors were taken from a female donor with multiple sclerosis, enrolled in a pregnancy study. Both conserved end residues are part of each CDR3. D genes are given only for firm matches. Clone size is given for some rows only: seen once, a few or many times, or a class if the clone is expanded.

D: NA; V: TRBV19; J: TRBJ2-7; size: NA; CDR3: CASSPPTYLRDTVSEQYF; DNA: TGTGCCAGTAGTCCCCCTACGTATTTACGGGACACCGTCTCCGAGCAGTACTTC
D: NA; V: TRBV19; J: TRBJ1-4; size: once; CDR3: CASSPSILEMEKLFF; DNA: TGTGCCAGTAGTCCCTCGATACTTGAAATGGAAAAACTGTTTTTT
D: NA; V: TRBV7-9; J: TRBJ2-3; size: NA; CDR3: CASSLEALDTQYF; DNA: TGTGCCAGCAGCTTAGAAGCATTAGATACGCAGTATTTT
D: TRBD1; V: TRBV4-3; J: TRBJ1-3; size: NA; CDR3: CASSPMEGAQSGNTIYF; DNA: TGCGCCAGCAGCCCAATGGAGGGGGCGCAATCTGGAAACACCATATATTTT
D: TRBD2; V: TRBV7-2; J: TRBJ2-2; size: NA; CDR3: CASSLGLANGELFF; DNA: TGTGCCAGCAGCCTCGGACTAGCCAACGGGGAGCTGTTTTTT
D: NA; V: TRBV7-8; J: TRBJ1-5; size: NA; CDR3: CASSPSRQRNQPQHF; DNA: TGTGCCAGCAGCCCTAGTCGACAGAGGAATCAGCCCCAGCATTTT
D: TRBD2; V: TRBV4-2; J: TRBJ2-3; size: NA; CDR3: CASSQGTREDTQYF; DNA: TGTGCCAGCAGCCAAGGGACTAGAGAGGATACGCAGTATTTT
D: NA; V: TRBV7-2; J: TRBJ2-1; size: NA; CDR3: CASSLRRVDNEQFF; DNA: TGTGCCAGCAGCTTACGGAGAGTGGACAATGAGCAGTTCTTC
D: NA; V: TRBV7-2; J: TRBJ1-6; size: NA; CDR3: CASSLVGGSPLHF; DNA: TGTGCCAGCAGCTTAGTAGGAGGTTCACCCCTCCACTTT
D: TRBD2; V: TRBV29-1; J: TRBJ2-1; size: once; CDR3: CSALSGADEQFF; DNA: TGCAGCGCCCTCAGCGGGGCGGACGAGCAGTTCTTC
D: TRBD1; V: TRBV30; J: TRBJ2-3; size: NA; CDR3: CAWDLSGQVGTDTQYF; DNA: TGTGCCTGGGACCTCTCGGGACAGGTTGGCACAGATACGCAGTATTTT
D: TRBD1; V: TRBV6-4; J: TRBJ2-2; size: NA; CDR3: CASSTEQGALNTGELFF; DNA: TGTGCCAGCAGTACCGAACAGGGGGCGTTGAACACCGGGGAGCTGTTTTTT
D: NA; V: TRBV5-6; J: TRBJ1-1; size: NA; CDR3: CASSLGWTVRTGTEAFF; DNA: TGTGCCAGCAGCTTGGGGTGGACAGTTCGGACGGGCACTGAAGCTTTCTTT
D: NA; V: TRBV29-1; J: TRBJ1-2; size: NA; CDR3: CSALGGAGDGYTF; DNA: TGCAGCGCCTTGGGGGGGGCAGGGGACGGCTACACCTTC
D: TRBD2; V: TRBV5-1; J: TRBJ2-1; size: NA; CDR3: CASSLASGGNNEQFF; DNA: TGCGCCAGCAGCTTGGCTAGCGGGGGGAACAATGAGCAGTTCTTC
D: NA; V: TRBV6-6; J: TRBJ1-5; size: NA; CDR3: CASSRLNSNQPQHF; DNA: TGTGCCAGCAGTCGCCTAAATAGCAATCAGCCCCAGCATTTT
D: TRBD1; V: TRBV15; J: TRBJ1-5; size: NA; CDR3: CATSREQGQGVGQPQHF; DNA: TGTGCCACCAGCAGAGAACAGGGACAGGGGGTAGGACAGCCCCAGCATTTT
D: NA; V: TRBV10-3; J: TRBJ1-5; size: NA; CDR3: CAISEGVQGGNQPQHF; DNA: TGTGCCATCAGTGAGGGGGTACAGGGCGGCAATCAGCCCCAGCATTTT
D: NA; V: TRBV11-2; J: TRBJ2-2; size: NA; CDR3: CASSPDWNTGELFF; DNA: TGTGCCAGCAGCCCCGACTGGAACACCGGGGAGCTGTTTTTT
D: TRBD2; V: TRBV7-9; J: TRBJ2-1; size: once; CDR3: CASSLTSGRDSNINEQFF; DNA: TGTGCCAGCAGCTTGACTAGCGGGAGGGACTCAAACATTAATGAGCAGTTCTTC
D: NA; V: TRBV7-2; J: TRBJ2-3; size: NA; CDR3: CASSPEGGSTDTQYF; DNA: TGTGCCAGCAGCCCGGAGGGCGGGAGCACAGATACGCAGTATTTT
D: NA; V: TRBV5-3; J: TRBJ1-1; size: NA; CDR3: CARSLEGLRDTEAFF; DNA: TGTGCCAGAAGCTTGGAGGGACTAAGGGACACTGAAGCTTTCTTT
D: TRBD1; V: TRBV7-9; J: TRBJ2-2; size: few; CDR3: CASRPDRAVTGELFF; DNA: TGTGCCAGCAGACCCGACAGGGCGGTCACCGGGGAGCTGTTTTTT
D: NA; V: TRBV2; J: TRBJ1-1; size: few; CDR3: CASSTINTEAFF; DNA: TGTGCCAGCTCGACAATTAACACTGAAGCTTTCTTT
D: NA; V: TRBV9; J: TRBJ1-4; size: NA; CDR3: CASSVTPGLANEKLFF; DNA: TGTGCCAGCAGCGTGACCCCGGGACTGGCTAATGAAAAACTGTTTTTT